The present TCR beta chain was sequenced within a study of CD8+ T cells in alopecia areata. V trimming: 0 bases; J trimming: 8 bases; junction bases outside the gene matches: 3. Germline V gives CDR1 WNHNN, CDR2 SYGVQD (reference sequence). The CDR3 runs 14 residues. Remarks on this clone: Its antigen is not known.

Study-wide findings and caveats: Tofacitinib delivered significant drops in scalp clonality and in expanded CD8+ clones among the top 100.

Treatment described: oral pan-JAK inhibitor, 5-10 mg twice daily. cDNA reverse transcribed from extracted RNA served as the sequencing template. The assay was immunoSEQ multiplex PCR, and TCRdb's table has in-frame clones only and misses some. Here the sample spans about 210,000 clones, less than 65% being singletons. This sample comprised CD4+ T cells sorted from blood, obtained at week 4, from a patient treated with tofacitinib. The V call is TRBV10-1, the J call TRBJ1-2; TRBD1 agrees at 10 bases. The sequence derives from a human donor with alopecia areata. Here the CDR3 reads CASSESTGGRGYTF. The CDR3, as DNA: TGCGCCAGCAGTGAGTCGACAGGGGGCCGAGGCTACACCTTC.